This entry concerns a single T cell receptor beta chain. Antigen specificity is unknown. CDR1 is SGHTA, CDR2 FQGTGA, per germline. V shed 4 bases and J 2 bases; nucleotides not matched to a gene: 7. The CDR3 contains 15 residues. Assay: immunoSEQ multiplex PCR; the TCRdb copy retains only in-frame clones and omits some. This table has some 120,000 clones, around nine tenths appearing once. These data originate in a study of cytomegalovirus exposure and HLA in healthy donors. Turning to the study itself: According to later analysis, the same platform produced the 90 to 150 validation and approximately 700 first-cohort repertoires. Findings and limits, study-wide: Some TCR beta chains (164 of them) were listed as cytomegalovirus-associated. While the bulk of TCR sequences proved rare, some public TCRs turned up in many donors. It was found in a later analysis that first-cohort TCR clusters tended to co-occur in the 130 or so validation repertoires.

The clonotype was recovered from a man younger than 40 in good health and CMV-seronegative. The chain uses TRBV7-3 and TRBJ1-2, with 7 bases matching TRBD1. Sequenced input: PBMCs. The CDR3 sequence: CASSSGTASNYGYTF. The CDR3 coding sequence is TGTGCCAGCAGCTCCGGGACAGCCTCCAACTATGGCTACACCTTC.